A selection of T cell receptor beta chains follows, all from one sample in a study of T cell repertoires in cytomegalovirus infection. Each CDR3 protein is one row after TCRdb ran MiXCR on the reads. Counted here are almost 550,000 distinct CDR3 sequences, 16% occurring once; the ten biggest clones make up around 25%. Sample: CD8+ T cells from PBMCs. These receptors were obtained from a human donor in good health (CMV status not recorded). Some clones in this sample may be carry-over from other donors' samples. Each CDR3 is given with its conserved first and last residue. Each record gives: D gene, V gene, J gene, clone size, CDR3 protein, CDR3 DNA. The D gene is left open where the match is weak. Size tells how often a clone was seen (once, few, many) or the class of an expanded clone, and some rows leave it out.

NA	TRBV7-9	TRBJ1-5	many	CASSFGDGTFHF	NA
NA	TRBV10-3	TRBJ1-1	many	CAISNRARDTEAFF	TGTGCCATCAGTAACAGGGCCCGGGACACTGAAGCTTTCTTT
TRBD1	TRBV6-5	TRBJ2-4	many	CASSYGRGTKNIQYF	TGTGCCAGCAGTTACGGCAGGGGGACCAAAAACATTCAGTACTTC
TRBD1	TRBV7-9	TRBJ2-7	many	CASSPRDRGYEQYF	TGTGCCAGCAGCCCCCGGGACAGGGGTTACGAGCAGTACTTC
NA	TRBV6-1	TRBJ1-1	many	CASSDPLNTEAFF	TGTGCCAGCAGTGACCCCTTGAACACTGAAGCTTTCTTT
NA	TRBV12-3/TRBV12-4	TRBJ2-7	NA	CASSLLSLPGEQYF	TGTGCCAGCAGTTTACTATCGTTACCAGGGGAGCAGTACTTC
TRBD2	TRBV2	TRBJ2-7	many	CARLRGGGYEQYF	TGTGCCCGCTTACGGGGGGGCGGTTACGAGCAGTACTTC
NA	TRBV12-5	TRBJ2-4	many	CASGLAGTFKNIQYF	TGTGCTAGTGGTTTGGCCGGGACCTTCAAAAACATTCAGTACTTC
NA	TRBV29-1	TRBJ2-2	NA	CSVGGAVTGELFF	TGCAGCGTTGGGGGGGCCGTCACCGGGGAGCTGTTTTTT
TRBD1	TRBV7-2	TRBJ1-1	many	CASSLATGLTEAFF	TGTGCCAGCAGCTTGGCGACAGGGTTAACTGAAGCTTTCTTT
NA	TRBV3-1	TRBJ2-1	NA	CASSFRLYNEQFF	TGTGCCAGCAGCTTCCGACTATACAATGAGCAGTTCTTC
NA	TRBV27	TRBJ2-1	NA	CASSLGDLTYNEQFF	TGTGCCAGCAGTTTAGGGGACTTGACCTACAATGAGCAGTTCTTC
NA	TRBV20-1	TRBJ1-2	NA	CSARVGGTGYTF	TGCAGTGCTAGAGTTGGGGGAACTGGCTACACCTTC
TRBD2	TRBV19	TRBJ2-7	NA	CASSPLAGGFYEQYF	TGTGCCAGTAGTCCCCTAGCGGGAGGGTTCTACGAGCAGTACTTC
NA	TRBV19	TRBJ1-2	NA	CASTRGLGSIGYTF	TGTGCCAGTACAAGAGGGTTGGGCTCTATTGGCTACACCTTC
NA	TRBV9	TRBJ2-5	NA	CASSVRGTSGETQYF	TGTGCCAGCAGCGTAAGGGGGACCAGTGGAGAGACCCAGTACTTC
TRBD2	TRBV9	TRBJ2-1	NA	CASSAETSGRWNEQFF	TGTGCCAGCAGCGCGGAGACTAGCGGGAGGTGGAATGAGCAGTTCTTC
NA	TRBV7-9	TRBJ1-1	few	CAIITGGNTEAFF	TGTGCCATCATTACCGGGGGGAACACTGAAGCTTTCTTT
NA	TRBV5-6	TRBJ2-1	few	CASNLQWNEQFF	TGTGCCAGCAATTTACAGTGGAATGAGCAGTTCTTC
TRBD1	TRBV30	TRBJ2-7	NA	CAWTGGNEQYF	TGTGCCTGGACAGGGGGCAACGAGCAGTACTTC
TRBD1	TRBV28	TRBJ1-1	many	CASRRKRQGRTEAFF	TGTGCCAGCAGAAGAAAGCGACAGGGCCGCACTGAAGCTTTCTTT
NA	TRBV7-9	TRBJ1-2	many	CASSPKTAQGGYTF	TGTGCCAGCAGCCCGAAGACCGCCCAGGGTGGCTACACCTTC
NA	TRBV11-1	TRBJ1-1	many	CASSFIRDTEAFF	TGTGCCAGCAGCTTTATCCGGGACACTGAAGCTTTCTTT
NA	TRBV28	TRBJ2-2	NA	CASSFPLTRPKTPNTGELFF	TGTGCCAGCAGTTTCCCCTTAACTCGACCTAAAACTCCCAACACCGGGGAGCTGTTTTTT
NA	TRBV7-9	TRBJ1-6	many	CASSSNPGSYNSPLHF	TGTGCCAGCAGTTCCAATCCGGGCTCCTATAATTCACCCCTCCACTTT